This T cell receptor (beta chain) was sequenced during a study of vaccination and CD4 T cells after COVID-19. Treatment of the sample: roughly 10-day PBMC culture with coronavirus spike peptide pools or control peptides (ViraFEST assay). The ViraFEST method relied on peptide pools to expand antigen-specific T cells, followed by TCR sequencing. From the approximately 9-day cultures, CD4+ T cells were isolated by negative selection. Researchers used the Oncomine TCR Beta short-read assay to sequence DNA from cultured CD4+ T cells. TCRdb reanalysed the PCR reads using MiXCR and keeps one entry per CDR3 protein. The sample holds some 14,000 distinct CDR3 sequences, less than 70% seen once. Regarding this clonotype: The antigen is unknown.

Trimming pared 4 bases from V and 1 base from J, leaving 9 bases between. The germline V gene has CDR1 LNHDA and CDR2 SQIVND (reference sequence). This CDR3 is 14 amino acids long. Source: CD4+ T cells from blood, cultured in vitro, taken before SARS-CoV-2 vaccination. The V and J genes are TRBV19 and TRBJ2-3, with D perhaps assigned TRBD1 or TRBD2 (5 bases each). The TCR comes from a human donor who had recovered from COVID-19. The CDR3 is CASSTGPRTDTQYF. The CDR3 coding sequence is TGTGCCAGTAGTACGGGACCCCGCACAGATACGCAGTATTTT.